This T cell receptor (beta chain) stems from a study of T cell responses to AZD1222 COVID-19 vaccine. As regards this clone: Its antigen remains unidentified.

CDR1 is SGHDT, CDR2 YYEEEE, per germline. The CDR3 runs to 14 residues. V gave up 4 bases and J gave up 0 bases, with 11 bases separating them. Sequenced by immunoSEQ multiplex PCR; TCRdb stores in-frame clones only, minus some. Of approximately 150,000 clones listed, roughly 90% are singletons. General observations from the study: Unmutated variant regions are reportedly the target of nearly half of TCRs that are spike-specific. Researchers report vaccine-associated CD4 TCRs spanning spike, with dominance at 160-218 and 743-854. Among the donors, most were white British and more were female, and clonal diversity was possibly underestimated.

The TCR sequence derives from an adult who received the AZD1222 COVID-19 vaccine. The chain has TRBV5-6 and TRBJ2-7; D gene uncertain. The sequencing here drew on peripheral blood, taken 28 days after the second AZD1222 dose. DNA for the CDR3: TGTGCCAGCAGCCCGGATCGAAGCTCCTACGAGCAGTACTTC. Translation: CASSPDRSSYEQYF.